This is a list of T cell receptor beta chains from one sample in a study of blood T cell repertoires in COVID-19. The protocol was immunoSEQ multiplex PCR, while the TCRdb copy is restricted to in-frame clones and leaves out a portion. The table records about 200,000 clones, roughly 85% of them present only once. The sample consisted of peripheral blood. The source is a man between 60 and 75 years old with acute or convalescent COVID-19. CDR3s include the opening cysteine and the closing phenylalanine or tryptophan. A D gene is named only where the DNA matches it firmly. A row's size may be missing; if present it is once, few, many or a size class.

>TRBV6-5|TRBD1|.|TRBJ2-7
TGTGCCAGCAGCAGGGGACAGGGTATTACCGAGCAGTACTTC
CASSRGQGITEQYF
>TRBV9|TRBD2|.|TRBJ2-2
TGTGCCAGCAGCGCGACTAGCGGGAGCTCCGGGGAGCTGTTTTTT
CASSATSGSSGELFF
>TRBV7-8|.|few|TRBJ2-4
TGTGCCAGCAGCTTAGTAGCCCGGGTGGTCAAAAACATTCAGTACTTC
CASSLVARVVKNIQYF
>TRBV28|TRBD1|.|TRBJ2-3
TGTGCCAGCACCCCTCCGGGACAGACCACAGATACGCAGTATTTT
CASTPPGQTTDTQYF
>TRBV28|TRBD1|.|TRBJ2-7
TGTGCCAGCAGTTCACCGCGTACCTCGGGACAGGGCTCCGAGCAGTACTTC
CASSSPRTSGQGSEQYF
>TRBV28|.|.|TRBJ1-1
TGTGCCAGCAGACCCCGGGAGGGATACACTGAAGCTTTCTTT
CASRPREGYTEAFF
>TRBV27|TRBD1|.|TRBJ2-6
TGTGCCAACGGTGAGAACCGGGACAGATTCTCTGGGGCCAACGTCCTGACTTTC
CANGENRDRFSGANVLTF
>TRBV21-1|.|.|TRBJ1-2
TGTGCCAGCAGCTCCGGGACAGGGTATAAGCAGGGCTACACCTTC
CASSSGTGYKQGYTF
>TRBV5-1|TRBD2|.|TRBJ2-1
TGCGCCAGCAGCTCCCAACTAGCGACCCGGTGGGATGAGCAGTTCTTC
CASSSQLATRWDEQFF
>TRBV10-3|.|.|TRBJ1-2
TGTGCCATCAGGGACGCGGGGAACTGGGCTAACTATGGCTACACCTTC
CAIRDAGNWANYGYTF
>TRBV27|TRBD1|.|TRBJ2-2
TGTGCCAGCAGAGGGGGACAGATGAACACCGGGGAGCTGTTTTTT
CASRGGQMNTGELFF
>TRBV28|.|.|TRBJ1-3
TGTGCCAGCAGTCTTAAGCCCGAGAACACCATATATTTT
CASSLKPENTIYF
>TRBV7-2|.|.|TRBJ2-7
TGTGCCAGCTCCCTGAGAGGGAGCGACGAGCAGTACTTC
CASSLRGSDEQYF
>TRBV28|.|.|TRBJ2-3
TGTGCCAGCAGTTCCCCCGTGACAGGGAGGACAGATACGCAGTATTTT
CASSSPVTGRTDTQYF
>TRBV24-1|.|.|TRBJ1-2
TGTGCCACCAGTGACTCTAATGCGGACATCCATGGCTACACCTTC
CATSDSNADIHGYTF
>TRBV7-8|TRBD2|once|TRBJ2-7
TGTGCCAGCAGCTGGAGACTAGCAGATACCTACGAGCAGTACTTC
CASSWRLADTYEQYF
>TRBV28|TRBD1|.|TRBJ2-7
TGTTCATCATCCGGGACAGGGGTCTACGAGCAGTACTTC
CSSSGTGVYEQYF
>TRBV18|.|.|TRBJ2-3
TGTGCCAGCTCACACGGACTCCTCCCAGATACGCAGTATTTT
CASSHGLLPDTQYF
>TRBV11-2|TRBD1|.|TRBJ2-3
TGTGCCAGCAACCAATACAGGGGAGATACGCAGTATTTT
CASNQYRGDTQYF
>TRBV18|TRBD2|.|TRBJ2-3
TGTGCCAGCTCCCGGTCCGGGGGAGGGCATACAGATACGCAGTATTTT
CASSRSGGGHTDTQYF
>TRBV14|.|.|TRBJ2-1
TGTGCCAGCAGCCAAGAGTGGAGTCGCCCCAAGTTCTTC
CASSQEWSRPKFF
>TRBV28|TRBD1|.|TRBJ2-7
TGTGCCAGCCTCTCGGCTGGACAGGGCTACGAGCAGTACTTC
CASLSAGQGYEQYF
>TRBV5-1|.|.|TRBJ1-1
TGCGCCAGCAGCTTGAGATCCGGTTCGCGGGCTGAAGCTTTCTTT
CASSLRSGSRAEAFF
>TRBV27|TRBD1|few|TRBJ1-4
TGTGCCAGCAGGAGATACAGGGGTGGAAATGAAAAACTGTTTTTT
CASRRYRGGNEKLFF
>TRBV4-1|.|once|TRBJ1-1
TGCGCCAGCAGCCAAGAGGGCAGGGTGAGCACTGAAGCTTTCTTT
CASSQEGRVSTEAFF
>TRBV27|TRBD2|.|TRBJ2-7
TGTGCCAGCTCCTCGAGGGGACTAGCGTTCTACGAGCAGTACTTC
CASSSRGLAFYEQYF
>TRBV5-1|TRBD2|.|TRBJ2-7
TGCGCCAGCAGCTTGGAGGGCGGGAGTGGGTACGAGCAGTACTTC
CASSLEGGSGYEQYF
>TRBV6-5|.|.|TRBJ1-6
TGTGCCAGCAAAATAGGGGATAATTCACCCCTCCACTTT
CASKIGDNSPLHF
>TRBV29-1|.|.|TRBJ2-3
TGCAGCGTTATAAGTACGCGACTAGGACCAGATACGCAGTATTTT
CSVISTRLGPDTQYF
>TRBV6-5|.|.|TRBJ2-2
TGTGCCAGCAGTTCCCCCCCCAGGTTCCCCGGGGAGCTGTTTTTT
CASSSPPRFPGELFF
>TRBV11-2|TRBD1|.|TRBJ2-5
TGTGCCAGCAGCTTATTCTCCGGGACAGGGCGGGAGACCCAGTACTTC
CASSLFSGTGRETQYF
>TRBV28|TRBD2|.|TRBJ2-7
TGTGCCAGCAGGGCTAGCGGACCCTACGAGCAGTACTTC
CASRASGPYEQYF
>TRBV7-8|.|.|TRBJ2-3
TGTGCCAGCAGCTTTATTGGCGGGGGCAACACAGATACGCAGTATTTT
CASSFIGGGNTDTQYF
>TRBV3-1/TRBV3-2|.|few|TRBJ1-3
TGTGCCAGCAGCCAACTCACAGGGCCATCTGGAAACACCATATATTTT
CASSQLTGPSGNTIYF
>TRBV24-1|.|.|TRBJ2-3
TGTGCCGCCGGAGGCACAGATACGCAGTATTTT
CAAGGTDTQYF
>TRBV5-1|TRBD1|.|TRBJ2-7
TGCGCCAGCAGCTTGGGGGCAGGGGGCTCCACCTACGAGCAGTACTTC
CASSLGAGGSTYEQYF
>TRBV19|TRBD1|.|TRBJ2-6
TGTGCCAGTAGTATGGGGTACAGGGGGACCCTCTCTGGGGCCAACGTCCTGACTTTC
CASSMGYRGTLSGANVLTF
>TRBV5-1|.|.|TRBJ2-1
TGCGCCAGCAGCCTGGGGGCTGCGGAGCAGTTCTTC
CASSLGAAEQFF
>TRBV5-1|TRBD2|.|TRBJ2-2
TGCGCCAGCAGCTTCCCTAGCGGGAGAACTGACGGGGAGCTGTTTTTT
CASSFPSGRTDGELFF
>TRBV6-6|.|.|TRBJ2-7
TGTGCCAGCAGTCAAAGCTCTAGTTCCTACGAGCAGTACTTC
CASSQSSSSYEQYF
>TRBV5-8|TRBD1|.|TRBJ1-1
TGTGCCAGCAGCTTGCCAGACAGGGGGCGAGCTTTCTTT
CASSLPDRGRAFF
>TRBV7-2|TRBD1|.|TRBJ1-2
TGTGCCAGCAGCTTGGGACAGGTCCCAACCTACACCTTC
CASSLGQVPTYTF
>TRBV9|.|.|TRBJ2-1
TGTGCCAGCAGCGTAGTAGGAGGGGGCATAAATGAGCAGTTCTTC
CASSVVGGGINEQFF
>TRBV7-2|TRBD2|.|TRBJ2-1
TGTGCCAGCAGTTCGACTAGCGGCCCCTACAATGAGCAGTTCTTC
CASSSTSGPYNEQFF
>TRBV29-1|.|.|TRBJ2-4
TGCAGCGTTGAATCGGGAACGGGAGCCAAAAACATTCAGTACTTC
CSVESGTGAKNIQYF
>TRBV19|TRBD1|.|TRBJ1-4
TGTGCCAGTAGTATTCGTCAGGGGGCTAATGAAAAACTGTTTTTT
CASSIRQGANEKLFF
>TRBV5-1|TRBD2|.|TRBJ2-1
TGCGCCAGCAGCCCGGGACTAGCGGGAGAGAATAGGGAGCAGTTCTTC
CASSPGLAGENREQFF
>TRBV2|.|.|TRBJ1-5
TGTGCCAGCAGTGAGACAGGTAAAAGTCAGCCCCAGCATTTT
CASSETGKSQPQHF
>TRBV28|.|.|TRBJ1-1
TGTGCCAGCAGCCGGGCGGGGGGAGCTGAAGCTTTCTTT
CASSRAGGAEAFF
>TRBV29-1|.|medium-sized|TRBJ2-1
TGCAGCCTCATACTCAGGGGACCGGGCTCCTACAATGAGCAGTTCTTC
CSLILRGPGSYNEQFF
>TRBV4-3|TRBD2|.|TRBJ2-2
TGCGCCAGCAGCCAAGGACTAGCGGACTTTCCCGGGGAGCTGTTTTTT
CASSQGLADFPGELFF
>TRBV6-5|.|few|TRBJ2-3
TGTGCCAGCAGTTATCAATGGACAGGCACAGATACGCAGTATTTT
CASSYQWTGTDTQYF
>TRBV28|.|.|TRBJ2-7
TGTGCCAGCAGTCAGGGTTACGAGCAGTACTTC
CASSQGYEQYF
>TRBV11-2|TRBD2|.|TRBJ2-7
TGTGCCAGCAACCCGACTAGCGGTGCCTACGAGCAGTACTTC
CASNPTSGAYEQYF
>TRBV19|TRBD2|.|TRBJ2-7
TGTGCCAGTAGTATGCTAGCGGTTCCCTACGAGCAGTACTTC
CASSMLAVPYEQYF